This T cell receptor beta chain was sequenced during a study of cytomegalovirus exposure and HLA in healthy donors. Across the study: Researchers previously reported finding about 110 million unique TCR beta sequences from approximately 200 million T cells. There were 300 to 400 genotyped donors. Of these, 81% fell in the genetic ancestry cluster associated with self-reported Caucasian donors. Notes on the study in general: In presence/absence analyses, roughly uniform sequencing depth across donors was assumed.

With respect to this clone: Antigen: not known.

Germline V CDR1 and CDR2: SGHAT, FQNNGV. The CDR3 runs to 13 residues. Trimming removed 5 bases from V and 3 bases from J, with 10 bases in between. 13 Jbeta primers and 60 Vbeta primers were used for the PCR. How the authors handled the data: There were tens of millions of unique TCR beta chains by a later count, and approximately 11 million of them were shared. The table came from immunoSEQ multiplex PCR; TCRdb's copy has only in-frame clones and leaves some out. V and J calls plus clone size are reproduced from that table; the DNA served to infer D and trimming. The table shows around 52,000 clones, with about 80% occurring only once.

This clonotype originated in a man in his forties or fifties in good health and CMV-seronegative. The chain combines TRBV11-2 with TRBJ1-1; D is perhaps TRBD1 (6 bases). The sequencing input was PBMCs. DNA of the CDR3: TGTGCCAGCAGCCCTCAGGGGTACACTGAAGCTTTCTTT. It yields the protein CASSPQGYTEAFF.